The 31 T cell receptor beta chains presented below share a single source sample, sequenced in a study of blood T cell repertoires in COVID-19. Generated by immunoSEQ multiplex PCR, the TCRdb table keeps only in-frame clones and is missing some. The table has some 130,000 clones, 87% seen once; the top ten hold 2.5%. Sequencing used peripheral blood. The source is a man aged 50 or older with active COVID-19.

The chain recombines TRBV10-3 with TRBJ2-1, with D perhaps matching TRBD2 (6 bases). This CDR3 is built from 15 residues. Germline CDR1 ENHRY, CDR2 SYGVKD. The V end was cut by 2 bases, the J end by 3 bases, with 11 bases between. The CDR3 loop reads CAISEGRGDYNEQFF. In DNA form, the CDR3 reads TGTGCCATCAGTGAGGGGCGGGGAGACTACAATGAGCAGTTCTTC.

The CDR3 here is CASSQAGRGEKLFF. The DNA for the CDR3 is TGCGCCAGCAGCCAAGCTGGAAGAGGTGAAAAACTGTTTTTT. This rearrangement joins TRBV4-1 to TRBJ1-4; D is uncertain. Germline values: CDR1 MGHRA, CDR2 YSYEKL. The CDR3 covers 14 residues. V was clipped by 1 base and J by 7 bases, with 10 bases between them.

The chain joins TRBV20-1 to TRBJ2-5; 9 positions agree with TRBD2. Germline V lookup: CDR1 DFQATT, CDR2 SNEGSKA (reference sequence). The CDR3 is 17 residues long. With 3 bases clipped from V and 0 bases from J, the junction kept 11 bases outside the gene matches. CDR3 sequence (DNA): TGCAGTGCTAGTGTGGCGGCTAGCGGGGCGTACCAAGAGACCCAGTACTTC. This codes for CSASVAASGAYQETQYF.

The genes are TRBV11-3 and TRBJ1-1; the D is unclear. The ends were cut back, 6 bases at V and 1 base at J, with 9 bases in the middle. The CDR3 consists of 13 residues. Germline CDR1 and CDR2: SGHNT and YENEEA. The CDR3 region has the DNA TGTGCCAGCAGAAAGACACCGAACACTGAAGCTTTCTTT. Its protein is CASRKTPNTEAFF.

J is TRBJ2-3 and V is TRBV19; TRBD2 aligns across 16 bases. The CDR3 sequence is 15 residues long. The germline gives CDR1 LNHDA, CDR2 SQIVND (reference sequence). The V segment lost 7 bases and the J segment 5 bases; nucleotides outside the gene matches: 3. The chain's CDR3 is CASKGLAGGEDTQYF. The CDR3 nucleotides are TGTGCCAGTAAGGGACTAGCGGGGGGGGAAGATACGCAGTATTTT.

This CDR3 reads CASSPQAGGNYGYTF. In DNA form, the CDR3 reads TGCGCCAGCAGCCCACAGGCAGGGGGCAACTATGGCTACACCTTC. The genes are TRBV5-1 and TRBJ1-2; 8 bases map to TRBD1. CDR1 is SGHRS, CDR2 YFSETQ, per germline. The CDR3 extends over 15 amino acids. After removal of 4 bases from V and 2 bases from J, the junction contained 7 bases not matched to a gene.

The chain combines TRBV19 with TRBJ1-5; 7 bases agree with TRBD1. V shed 1 base and J 3 bases; nucleotides not matched to a gene: 3. Per the germline V gene, CDR1 is LNHDA and CDR2 is SQIVND (reference sequence). There are 15 residues in the CDR3. This CDR3 reads CASSIGGQTNQPQHF. The CDR3 DNA is TGTGCCAGTAGTATAGGGGGACAGACCAATCAGCCCCAGCATTTT.

This chain connects TRBV7-9 to TRBJ2-1, with 8 positions matching TRBD1. The germline V gene encodes CDR1 SEHNR and CDR2 FQNEAQ (reference sequence). This CDR3 has 17 amino acids. Trimming at V came to 5 bases and at J to 1 base, leaving 10 bases not matched to a gene. In DNA, the CDR3 is TGTGCCAGCAGCCAAGCTTGGACAGGGAAATCCTACAATGAGCAGTTCTTC. This sequence encodes CASSQAWTGKSYNEQFF.

This clone was seen a handful of times. The genes are TRBV30 and TRBJ1-5, with 7 positions matching TRBD1. CDR3 length equals 15 residues. The germline V gene encodes CDR1 GTSNPN and CDR2 SVGIG (reference sequence). J lost 3 bases, V lost 0 bases, and 5 bases had no gene match. The CDR3 bases are TGTGCCTGGAGTGTACTTGGACAGGTCAATCAGCCCCAGCATTTT. This codes for CAWSVLGQVNQPQHF.

This clone was picked up a small number of times. The chain combines TRBV5-1 with TRBJ1-1, with a possible D match to TRBD1 (6 bases). CDR1 SGHRS and CDR2 YFSETQ come from the germline V gene. Trimming removed 6 bases from V and 1 base from J, with 13 bases in between. The CDR3 loop spans 14 amino acids. CDR3 in DNA: TGCGCCAGCACCTACCTGGGACAGAACACTGAAGCTTTCTTT. This sequence encodes CASTYLGQNTEAFF.

V and J are TRBV27 and TRBJ2-3; TRBD2 matches 10 bases. The CDR3 extends over 17 amino acids. V lost 7 bases, J lost 4 bases, and 14 bases stayed unmatched. CDR1 and CDR2 from the germline V gene are MNHEY and SMNVEV (reference sequence). As DNA, the CDR3 is TGTGCCAGCACGGGAGGAACTAGCGGGGTTTATTCAGATACGCAGTATTTT. Its translation: CASTGGTSGVYSDTQYF.

The chain employs TRBV5-1 and TRBJ2-2; D is possibly TRBD2 (6 bases). Trimming took off 4 bases at V and 12 bases at J, with 16 bases between the two ends. In germline, CDR1 is SGHRS, CDR2 YFSETQ. The CDR3 length is 13 residues. The CDR3 region is CASSPRVAEKLFF. For the CDR3, the DNA is TGCGCCAGCAGCCCCCGGGTAGCGGAGAAGCTGTTTTTT.

This sequence joins TRBV5-1 and TRBJ2-2, with no clear D. Germline V gene sequence: CDR1 SGHRS, CDR2 YFSETQ. This CDR3 is built from 15 residues. V shed 9 bases and J shed 1 base, with 16 bases lying between them. In DNA, the CDR3 is TGCGCCACCAGACCCCACGGAGAGAACACCGGGGAGCTGTTTTTT. Translated, it gives CATRPHGENTGELFF.

This sequence joins TRBV29-1 and TRBJ2-1; 7 bases are a match to TRBD2. The germline CDR1 and CDR2 sequences are SQVTM and ANQGSEA. The CDR3 contains 18 residues. The V and J ends lost 8 bases and 0 bases, in that order; junction bases with no gene match: 19. The CDR3: CSLQGLAGLLSSYNEQFF. The CDR3 coding sequence is TGCAGCCTGCAAGGATTAGCGGGCCTTCTAAGCTCCTACAATGAGCAGTTCTTC.

The V call is TRBV11-2, the J call TRBJ1-5; a possible D gene is TRBD1 (6 bases). This CDR3 spans 14 amino acids. With 5 bases removed from V and 7 bases from J, the gap between germline ends came to 15 bases. Germline lookup yields CDR1 SGHAT and CDR2 FQNNGV. DNA for the CDR3: TGTGCCAGCAGCAGGGGGGGTGGAGGCCAGCCCCAGCATTTT. Translation: CASSRGGGGQPQHF.

The genes are TRBV11-2 and TRBJ1-1, with no clear D. The CDR3 is made up of 14 amino acids. V shed 1 base and J shed 0 bases, with 6 bases lying between them. Per germline, CDR1 SGHAT and CDR2 FQNNGV. In DNA form, the CDR3 reads TGTGCCAGCAGCTTAGGTCAGGTGAACACTGAAGCTTTCTTT. It is translated as CASSLGQVNTEAFF.

The rearrangement joins TRBV7-9 to TRBJ1-2; tentative D call: TRBD1 (5 bases). Germline V gene lookup returns CDR1 SEHNR and CDR2 FQNEAQ (reference sequence). Trimming removed 7 bases at V and 4 bases at J, with 13 bases between. CDR3 length: 13 residues. The CDR3 DNA is TGTGCCAGCACGAGTGCTCAGGGCTATGGCTACACCTTC. The encoded protein is CASTSAQGYGYTF.

The chain combines TRBV9 with TRBJ1-3; D unresolved. Trimming removed 2 bases at V and 0 bases at J, with 12 bases between. The CDR3 contains 16 residues. Germline V lookup: CDR1 SGDLS, CDR2 YYNGEE. The CDR3 loop is CASSVAPGSSGNTIYF. For the CDR3, the DNA is TGTGCCAGCAGCGTCGCCCCGGGGAGCTCTGGAAACACCATATATTTT.

Only a few counts were recorded for this clone. The chain joins TRBV30 to TRBJ2-7, with a possible D match to TRBD2 (6 bases). CDR3 length: 15 amino acids. Looked up from germline, CDR1 is GTSNPN and CDR2 is SVGIG (reference sequence). V was clipped by 2 bases and J by 4 bases, with 18 bases between them. CDR3 residues: CAWSLPRGGRYEQYF. The CDR3 coding sequence is TGTGCCTGGAGTCTCCCCCGGGGAGGTAGATACGAGCAGTACTTC.

This chain links TRBV23-1 with TRBJ1-5; TRBD1 agrees at 7 bases. TRBV23-1 carries the ORF label, with uncertain function. The length of the CDR3 is 15 residues. V gave up 0 bases and J gave up 1 base; unmatched junction bases: 0. The CDR3 DNA reads TGCGCCAGCAGTCAATCGACAGGGAGCAATCAGCCCCAGCATTTT. Translation: CASSQSTGSNQPQHF.

The chain uses TRBV25-1 and TRBJ2-2; 7 bases are a match to TRBD1. The germline CDR1 and CDR2 sequences are MGHDK and SYGVNS. The CDR3 runs to 13 residues. After removal of 5 bases from V and 6 bases from J, the junction contained 3 bases not matched to a gene. The DNA for the CDR3 is TGTGCCAGCAGTTTAACAGGGGCCGGGGAGCTGTTTTTT. Encoded protein: CASSLTGAGELFF.

CDR3 amino acids: CASSRQDNTEAFF. CDR3 bases: TGTGCCAGCAGCCGACAGGACAACACTGAAGCTTTCTTT. The rearrangement uses TRBV7-2 and TRBJ1-1, with TRBD1 as a possible D gene (6 bases). The CDR3 is 13 amino acids. Germline V CDR1 and CDR2: SGHTA, FQGNSA. Trimming shortened V by 5 bases and J by 2 bases, and 9 bases separated the two germline ends. Looking up the rest from reference TRBV7-2 and TRBJ1-1 gives the full variable domain: GAGVSQSPSNKVTEKGKDVELRCDPISGHTALYWYRQSLGQGLEFLIYFQGNSAPDKSGLPSDRFSAERTGGSVSTLTIQRTQQEDSAVYLCASSRQDNTEAFFGQGTRLTVV.

The J gene is TRBJ2-7, the V gene TRBV4-3, with 8 positions matching TRBD1. Germline-derived CDR1 and CDR2 are LGHNA and YSLEER. This CDR3 is 14 amino acids long. V lost 1 base to trimming and J lost 6 bases; unmatched junction nucleotides: 5. CDR3 amino acids: CASSQAHGQGEQYF. CDR3 DNA sequence: TGCGCCAGCAGCCAAGCACATGGACAGGGCGAGCAGTACTTC.

V and J are TRBV5-8 and TRBJ2-1, with a possible D match to TRBD2 (5 bases). This CDR3 is built from 15 residues. V was pared by 2 bases and J by 7 bases, with 16 bases between. Germline V CDR1 and CDR2: SGHTS, YDEGEE. CDR3 in DNA: TGTGCCAGCAGCTTCGGGGTTCTCCCCACTAATGAGCAGTTCTTC. Translated: CASSFGVLPTNEQFF.

The chain recombines TRBV19 with TRBJ1-4; 7 positions match TRBD1. V lost 5 bases to trimming and J lost 8 bases; unmatched junction nucleotides: 11. This CDR3 is 15 amino acids long. CDR1 is LNHDA, CDR2 SQIVND, per germline (reference sequence). The CDR3 loop reads CASSSGQRSGEKLFF. The CDR3 DNA reads as TGTGCCAGTAGTTCGGGACAGAGGAGTGGGGAAAAACTGTTTTTT. The full variable domain, rest sourced from reference TRBV19 and TRBJ1-4, is DGGITQSPKYLFRKEGQNVTLSCEQNLNHDAMYWYRQDPGQGLRLIYYSQIVNDFQKGDIAEGYSVSREKKESFPLTVTSAQKNPTAFYLCASSSGQRSGEKLFFGSGTQLSVL.

The chain employs TRBV27 and TRBJ1-1, with 10 bases identical to TRBD1. Germline V CDR1 and CDR2: MNHEY, SMNVEV (reference sequence). The CDR3 sequence is 15 residues long. V was clipped by 4 bases and J by 4 bases; unmatched bases: 6. CDR3 sequence reads: CASSSRGQGGTEAFF. The CDR3 bases are TGTGCCAGCAGTTCACGAGGACAGGGGGGCACTGAAGCTTTCTTT.

The CDR3 spells CASSLYLAKSYNEQFF. The CDR3 DNA sequence: TGTGCCAGCAGCTTGTACCTTGCGAAGTCCTACAATGAGCAGTTCTTC. The V and J genes are TRBV5-6 and TRBJ2-1, with D unclear. V was shortened by 1 base and J by 1 base, with 12 bases between the two germline ends. This CDR3 has 16 amino acids. Germline V CDR1 and CDR2: SGHDT, YYEEEE.

The rearrangement joins TRBV10-3 to TRBJ1-1; weak D call: TRBD1 (6 bases). Deletions cut 6 bases from V and 1 base from J, with 12 bases between. The CDR3 is 14 residues long. Germline CDR1 reads ENHRY; CDR2 reads SYGVKD. The CDR3, as DNA: TGTGCCATCAGGCAGGGGCAGCCGAACACTGAAGCTTTCTTT. Encoded protein: CAIRQGQPNTEAFF.

J is TRBJ1-2 and V is TRBV15; 8 positions match TRBD1. This CDR3 has 14 residues. Germline V gene lookup returns CDR1 LNHNV and CDR2 YYDKDF (reference sequence). The ends lost 1 base at V and 4 bases at J; junction bases unmatched: 2. The CDR3 is CATSRGDRGYGYTF. CDR3 coding DNA: TGTGCCACCAGCAGAGGAGACAGGGGCTATGGCTACACCTTC.

The gene calls are TRBV5-6 and TRBJ2-1; D is unresolved. Trimming removed 4 bases at V and 9 bases at J, with 11 bases between. The CDR3 is 12 amino acids. The germline V gene has CDR1 SGHDT and CDR2 YYEEEE. CDR3 amino acids: CASSPGVGEQFF. In DNA form, the CDR3 reads TGTGCCAGCAGCCCCGGAGTCGGTGAGCAGTTCTTC.

V usage is TRBV5-1 and J usage is TRBJ2-3, with TRBD2 matching 12 bases. Germline V lookup: CDR1 SGHRS, CDR2 YFSETQ. The junction had 8 bases not matched to a gene; V was cut back by 3 bases and J by 6 bases. The CDR3 totals 16 residues. CDR3 loop: CASSSRTSGVFDTQYF. In nucleotides, the CDR3 is TGCGCCAGCAGCTCCCGGACTAGCGGGGTCTTCGATACGCAGTATTTT.